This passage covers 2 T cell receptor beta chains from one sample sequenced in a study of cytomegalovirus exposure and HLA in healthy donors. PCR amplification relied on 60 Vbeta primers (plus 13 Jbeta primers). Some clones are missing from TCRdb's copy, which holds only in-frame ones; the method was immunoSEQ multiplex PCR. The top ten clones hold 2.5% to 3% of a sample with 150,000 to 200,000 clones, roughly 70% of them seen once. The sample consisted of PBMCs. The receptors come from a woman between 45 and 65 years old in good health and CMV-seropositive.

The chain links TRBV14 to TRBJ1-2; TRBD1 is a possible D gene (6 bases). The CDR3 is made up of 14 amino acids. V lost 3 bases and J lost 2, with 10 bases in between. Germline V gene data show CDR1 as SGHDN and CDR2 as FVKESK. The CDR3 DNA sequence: TGTGCCAGCAGCCAGATCCAGGGGAACTATGGCTACACCTTC. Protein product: CASSQIQGNYGYTF.

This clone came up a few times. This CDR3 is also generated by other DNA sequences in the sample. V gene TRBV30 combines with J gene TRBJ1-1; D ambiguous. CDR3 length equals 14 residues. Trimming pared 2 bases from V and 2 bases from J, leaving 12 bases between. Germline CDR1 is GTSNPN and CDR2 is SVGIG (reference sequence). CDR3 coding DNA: TGTGCCTGGAGTAAACAAAGTCCCAACACTGAAGCTTTCTTT. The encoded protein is CAWSKQSPNTEAFF.